What follows are 32 T cell receptor beta chains derived from one specimen sequenced in a study of cytomegalovirus exposure and HLA in healthy donors. Some clones are missing from TCRdb's copy, which holds only in-frame ones; the method was immunoSEQ multiplex PCR. The sample holds about 240,000 clones, about 86% seen once. The sample consisted of PBMCs. These receptors came from a woman under 40 in good health and CMV-seropositive.

The genes are TRBV27 and TRBJ2-7, with no clear D. Trimming stripped 3 bases from V and 0 bases from J, with 3 bases between. The CDR3 runs 12 residues. From germline, CDR1 is MNHEY and CDR2 SMNVEV (reference sequence). Written as DNA, the CDR3 is TGTGCCAGCAGTTTCAGCTCCTACGAGCAGTACTTC. Residues: CASSFSSYEQYF.

This sequence joins TRBV13 and TRBJ2-1, with D possibly being TRBD2 (6 bases). The germline CDR1 and CDR2 sequences are PRHDT and FYEKMQ (reference sequence). CDR3 length: 15 residues. V lost 4 bases to trimming and J lost 6 bases, with 16 bases between them. The CDR3 DNA reads TGTGCCAGCAGCTCTCCCGGGACTGGGGGCAATGAGCAGTTCTTC. Its translation is CASSSPGTGGNEQFF.

J is TRBJ1-3 and V is TRBV13, with D tentatively TRBD1 (6 bases). V lost 4 bases, J lost 0 bases, and 10 bases lay in between. Germline CDR1 PRHDT, CDR2 FYEKMQ (reference sequence). The CDR3 sequence is 15 residues long. This CDR3 reads CASSSGQYSGNTIYF. The CDR3 bases are TGTGCCAGCAGCTCAGGACAGTACTCTGGAAACACCATATATTTT.

CDR3: CASSVAGTGVYEQYF. The DNA for the CDR3 is TGTGCCAGCAGCGTCGCCGGGACAGGGGTCTACGAGCAGTACTTC. The V call is TRBV9, the J call TRBJ2-7; 10 bases align to TRBD1. Looked up from germline, CDR1 is SGDLS and CDR2 is YYNGEE. This CDR3 is built from 15 residues. V shed 2 bases and J 3 bases; nucleotides not matched to a gene: 5.

The gene calls are TRBV4-1 and TRBJ2-7; 12 nucleotides align to TRBD1. The V gene end was trimmed by 2 bases and the J gene end by 7 bases; junction bases not matched to a gene: 12. This CDR3 comprises 17 residues. Germline V gene lookup returns CDR1 MGHRA and CDR2 YSYEKL. The CDR3 loop reads CASSQIGRDRGLKEQYF. Here the CDR3 DNA reads TGCGCCAGCAGCCAAATTGGGAGGGACAGGGGGCTAAAAGAGCAGTACTTC.

This clone was observed a single time. The V call is TRBV5-1, the J call TRBJ2-5; TRBD1 agrees at 9 bases. The V gene's germline CDR1 is SGHRS and CDR2 YFSETQ. The CDR3 spans 15 residues. J gave up 5 bases and V 0 bases, and 5 bases lay outside the gene matches. This CDR3 reads CASSLAGDRVETQYF. The CDR3 DNA follows: TGCGCCAGCAGCTTGGCAGGGGACAGGGTCGAGACCCAGTACTTC. The whole variable domain, remainder taken from reference TRBV5-1 and TRBJ2-5, is KAGVTQTPRYLIKTRGQQVTLSCSPISGHRSVSWYQQTPGQGLQFLFEYFSETQRNKGNFPGRFSGRQFSNSRSEMNVSTLELGDSALYLCASSLAGDRVETQYFGPGTRLLVL.

CDR3 sequence: CASSLSRVSYEQYF. The CDR3 nucleotides are TGTGCCAGCAGTTTATCGCGGGTCTCCTACGAGCAGTACTTC. The genes are TRBV27 and TRBJ2-7; tentative D call: TRBD2 (5 bases). The CDR3 runs to 14 residues. From germline, CDR1 is MNHEY and CDR2 SMNVEV (reference sequence). Trimming pared 0 bases from V and 0 bases from J, leaving 6 bases between.

The J gene is TRBJ1-1, the V gene TRBV11-3; 8 bases align to TRBD1. The CDR3 sequence is 16 residues long. Germline CDR1 SGHNT, CDR2 YENEEA. With V trimmed by 4 bases and J by 0 bases, 7 bases remained unmatched. CDR3 nucleotide sequence: TGTGCCAGCAGCTCCGGACAGGGTGGAATGAACACTGAAGCTTTCTTT. It translates to CASSSGQGGMNTEAFF.

The V and J genes are TRBV11-2 and TRBJ2-2, with D possibly TRBD1 on 7 matching bases. Germline CDR1 SGHAT, CDR2 FQNNGV. CDR3 length: 18 residues. Trimming removed 5 bases from V and 2 bases from J, with 21 bases in between. The CDR3 here is CASSRTSPQGGNTGELFF. DNA for the CDR3: TGTGCCAGCAGCCGTACTTCCCCTCAGGGGGGCAACACCGGGGAGCTGTTTTTT.

V gene TRBV19 combines with J gene TRBJ2-1, with 10 positions matching TRBD2. The CDR3 covers 17 residues. After removal of 0 bases from V and 3 bases from J, the junction contained 5 bases not matched to a gene. CDR1 and CDR2 from the germline V gene are LNHDA and SQIVND (reference sequence). CDR3 nucleotides: TGTGCCAGTAGTATAGATCAGGCTAGCGGGAGCTACAATGAGCAGTTCTTC. The encoded protein is CASSIDQASGSYNEQFF. Together with reference TRBV19 and TRBJ2-1, the CDR3 gives the full variable domain: DGGITQSPKYLFRKEGQNVTLSCEQNLNHDAMYWYRQDPGQGLRLIYYSQIVNDFQKGDIAEGYSVSREKKESFPLTVTSAQKNPTAFYLCASSIDQASGSYNEQFFGPGTRLTVL.

The chain is built from TRBV5-6 and TRBJ2-7, with D unclear. V dropped 1 base and J dropped 7 bases, with 9 bases sitting between them. CDR3 length: 12 residues. Germline CDR1 is SGHDT and CDR2 is YYEEEE. CDR3: CASSLSAYEQYF. CDR3 nucleotides: TGTGCCAGCAGCTTGTCAGCGTATGAGCAGTACTTC.

The rearrangement joins TRBV28 to TRBJ2-2; possible D gene TRBD2, 6 bases. From germline, CDR1 is MDHEN and CDR2 SYDVKM. Trimming shortened V by 5 bases and J by 0 bases, and 22 bases separated the two germline ends. The CDR3 is 19 residues long. CDR3 nucleotides: TGTGCCAGCAGTCCGAGAAGGTGGGCGGGACGGCCGAACACCGGGGAGCTGTTTTTT. Its translation is CASSPRRWAGRPNTGELFF.

The gene calls are TRBV6-5 and TRBJ2-7; 7 bases fit TRBD1. From germline, CDR1 is MNHEY and CDR2 SVGAGI. The CDR3 runs to 15 residues. The V segment lost 0 bases and the J segment 3 bases; nucleotides outside the gene matches: 5. The CDR3 loop is CASSYSTGMFYEQYF. The CDR3 region has the DNA TGTGCCAGCAGTTACTCGACAGGGATGTTCTACGAGCAGTACTTC.

The chain couples TRBV11-3 to TRBJ2-7; tentative D call: TRBD1 (6 bases). V lost 0 bases and J lost 12, with 12 bases in between. Germline CDR1 is SGHNT and CDR2 is YENEEA. The CDR3 contains 12 residues. The CDR3 loop reads CASSLEDGGPYF. The DNA for the CDR3 is TGTGCCAGCAGCTTAGAAGATGGGGGCCCGTACTTC.

V and J are TRBV29-1 and TRBJ2-7, with TRBD2 as a possible D gene (7 bases). Trimming shortened V by 2 bases and J by 1 base, and 15 bases separated the two germline ends. The V gene's germline CDR1 is SQVTM and CDR2 ANQGSEA. There are 15 residues in the CDR3. The DNA of the CDR3 is TGCAGCGTTGAACTCGGGGGCGGGAGTTCCTACGAGCAGTACTTC. This translates into CSVELGGGSSYEQYF.

There are a few counts of this clone. This chain links TRBV25-1 with TRBJ2-5; the match to TRBD1 covers 7 bases. Germline CDR1 is MGHDK and CDR2 is SYGVNS. There are 14 residues in the CDR3. J gave up 5 bases and V 2 bases, and 5 bases lay outside the gene matches. The CDR3 loop reads CASSERDSSETQYF. In DNA, the CDR3 is TGTGCCAGCAGTGAACGGGACAGCTCGGAGACCCAGTACTTC.

This clone has more than one count but fewer than ten. The genes are TRBV10-3 and TRBJ2-1; 9 nucleotides match TRBD1. Germline V lookup: CDR1 ENHRY, CDR2 SYGVKD. Trimming removed 8 bases from V and 6 bases from J; junction bases left unmatched: 8. The CDR3 extends over 14 amino acids. The CDR3 DNA is TGTGCCATCCTAGACAGGGGGGAAGGCAATGAGCAGTTCTTC. Protein sequence: CAILDRGEGNEQFF.

The V gene is TRBV27, the J gene TRBJ2-6; 12 nucleotides line up with TRBD1. Germline CDR1 MNHEY, CDR2 SMNVEV (reference sequence). V shed 2 bases and J 0 bases; nucleotides not matched to a gene: 17. This CDR3 has 23 residues. Here the CDR3 reads CASSLAPGQGARDKSSGANVLTF. The CDR3 DNA follows: TGTGCCAGCAGTTTAGCTCCGGGACAGGGGGCGCGGGATAAGAGCTCTGGGGCCAACGTCCTGACTTTC.

This chain uses TRBV6-1 with TRBJ1-2; 8 bases agree with TRBD1. This CDR3 is built from 18 residues. V lost 2 bases, J lost 1 base, and 12 bases stayed unmatched. CDR1 and CDR2 (germline): MNHNS, SASEGT. The CDR3 here is CASSESSPRTGFNYGYTF. The CDR3 DNA is TGTGCCAGCAGTGAAAGTTCGCCACGGACAGGGTTTAACTATGGCTACACCTTC.

This rearrangement joins TRBV25-1 to TRBJ2-7; TRBD2 might be the D (5 bases). Germline CDR1 MGHDK, CDR2 SYGVNS. V was trimmed by 2 bases and J by 4 bases, leaving 9 bases between them. The CDR3 has 13 amino acids. CDR3 protein: CASSEGGGYEQYF. Written as DNA, the CDR3 is TGTGCCAGCAGTGAAGGAGGTGGGTACGAGCAGTACTTC.

This clone showed up just once. This chain uses TRBV5-1 with TRBJ2-7; tentatively, D is TRBD1 (5 bases). CDR3 length: 15 residues. Germline loops: CDR1 SGHRS, CDR2 YFSETQ. Between the trimmed V and J ends, which lost 0 bases and 0 bases, there was a span of 10 bases. The CDR3 reads CASSLVTGSSYEQYF. CDR3 in DNA: TGCGCCAGCAGCTTGGTTACAGGAAGCTCCTACGAGCAGTACTTC. Complete variable domain (other parts from reference TRBV5-1 and TRBJ2-7): KAGVTQTPRYLIKTRGQQVTLSCSPISGHRSVSWYQQTPGQGLQFLFEYFSETQRNKGNFPGRFSGRQFSNSRSEMNVSTLELGDSALYLCASSLVTGSSYEQYFGPGTRLTVT.

The rearrangement joins TRBV5-6 to TRBJ2-5; 9 nucleotides line up with TRBD2. Unmatched junction bases numbered 1, after V lost 0 bases and J lost 1 base. The CDR3 spans 15 residues. CDR1 and CDR2 (germline): SGHDT, YYEEEE. CDR3 DNA sequence: TGTGCCAGCAGCTTGGAGCGGGAGGCCCAAGAGACCCAGTACTTC. It codes for CASSLEREAQETQYF.

Concerning this clone: This sample includes further DNA sequences coding for the same CDR3. The chain carries TRBV28 and TRBJ1-1; D is ambiguous. This CDR3 has 13 amino acids. Germline V gives CDR1 MDHEN, CDR2 SYDVKM. V was clipped by 1 base and J by 1 base, with 4 bases between them. The CDR3 coding sequence is TGTGCCAGCAGTTTATCGGGGAACACTGAAGCTTTCTTT. Residues: CASSLSGNTEAFF.

This clone was seen only a few times. The chain carries TRBV15 and TRBJ1-4, with TRBD1 matching over 11 bases. Losses at the gene ends were 2 bases for V and 8 bases for J; bases not matched to a gene: 7. Germline CDR1 is LNHNV and CDR2 is YYDKDF (reference sequence). The CDR3 is 16 residues long. The CDR3 coding sequence is TGTGCCACCAGCAGAAACTCCGGGACAGGGGGGGAAAAACTGTTTTTT. This encodes CATSRNSGTGGEKLFF. The variable domain in full, with the rest retrieved from reference TRBV15 and TRBJ1-4, is DAMVIQNPRYQVTQFGKPVTLSCSQTLNHNVMYWYQQKSSQAPKLLFHYYDKDFNNEADTPDNFQSRRPNTSFCFLDIRSPGLGDTAMYLCATSRNSGTGGEKLFFGSGTQLSVL.

This clone was counted between two and nine times. V and J are TRBV7-9 and TRBJ2-2; D is ambiguous. Trimming shortened V by 7 bases and J by 1 base, and 10 bases separated the two germline ends. CDR1 and CDR2 from the germline V gene are SEHNR and FQNEAQ (reference sequence). This CDR3 is built from 14 residues. The CDR3 coding sequence is TGTGCCAGCACCTCTCGCGGGAACACCGGGGAGCTGTTTTTT. Translated: CASTSRGNTGELFF.

The V and J genes are TRBV4-1 and TRBJ2-7, with 8 bases that match TRBD1. Trimming took 1 base from V and 1 from J; bases not matched to a gene: 15. Per germline, CDR1 MGHRA and CDR2 YSYEKL. This CDR3 contains 19 residues. In DNA, the CDR3 is TGCGCCAGCAGCCAAGCAACATGGTTAATGACAGGGGAATCCTACGAGCAGTACTTC. It codes for CASSQATWLMTGESYEQYF.

The chain combines TRBV7-9 with TRBJ2-1; possibly TRBD2 for D (5 bases). V was clipped by 5 bases and J by 1 base, with 12 bases between them. The germline V gene has CDR1 SEHNR and CDR2 FQNEAQ (reference sequence). This CDR3 spans 15 amino acids. This CDR3 reads CASSDIRRSYNEQFF. The DNA for the CDR3 is TGTGCCAGCAGCGACATCAGGAGGTCCTACAATGAGCAGTTCTTC. Together with reference TRBV7-9 and TRBJ2-1, the CDR3 gives the full variable domain: DTGVSQNPRHKITKRGQNVTFRCDPISEHNRLYWYRQTLGQGPEFLTYFQNEAQLEKSRLLSDRFSAERPKGSFSTLEIQRTEQGDSAMYLCASSDIRRSYNEQFFGPGTRLTVL.

This clone was observed a handful of times. The identical CDR3 is also encoded by other nucleotide sequences in the sample. The chain has TRBV15 and TRBJ1-4; tentatively, D is TRBD1 (5 bases). This CDR3 region has 13 residues. The germline V and J ends were trimmed by 1 base and 8 bases, with 8 bases remaining between them. CDR1 and CDR2 (germline): LNHNV, YYDKDF (reference sequence). CDR3 amino acids: CATSRGGPEKLFF. In DNA form, the CDR3 reads TGTGCCACCAGCAGAGGGGGCCCAGAAAAACTGTTTTTT.

V is TRBV27 and J is TRBJ1-2; D is perhaps TRBD1 (6 bases). This CDR3 has 16 residues. CDR1 and CDR2 from the germline V gene are MNHEY and SMNVEV (reference sequence). Trimming removed 5 bases from V and 3 bases from J, with 19 bases in between. The CDR3 loop is CASSPLGQLPYYGYTF. DNA for the CDR3: TGTGCCAGCAGTCCCCTCGGACAGTTACCTTACTATGGCTACACCTTC.

This clone was detected once. The chain recombines TRBV7-9 with TRBJ2-2, with 8 bases that match TRBD2. The trim removed 8 bases at V and 7 bases at J, leaving 24 bases unmatched. Germline CDR1 and CDR2: SEHNR and FQNEAQ (reference sequence). The CDR3 runs to 19 residues. CDR3 loop: CASGPSRAGGLGMVGELFF. The CDR3, as DNA: TGTGCCAGCGGCCCAAGCCGCGCGGGGGGACTAGGGATGGTCGGGGAGCTGTTTTTT.

A single count supports this clone. The rearrangement joins TRBV6-1 to TRBJ2-3; D is perhaps TRBD1 (5 bases). This CDR3 has 14 amino acids. V was shortened by 6 bases and J by 0 bases, with 10 bases between the two germline ends. CDR1 MNHNS and CDR2 SASEGT come from the germline V gene. The CDR3 protein is CASRQDTSTDTQYF. The CDR3, as DNA: TGTGCCAGCAGGCAGGACACTAGCACAGATACGCAGTATTTT.

The rearrangement links TRBV2 to TRBJ1-3; tentative D call: TRBD1 (5 bases). The germline V and J ends were trimmed by 0 bases and 4 bases, with 13 bases remaining between them. The CDR3 sequence is 16 residues long. The germline CDR1 and CDR2 sequences are SNHLY and FYNNEI. Here the CDR3 reads CASSEAWGESGNTIYF. CDR3 nucleotides: TGTGCCAGCAGTGAAGCGTGGGGGGAATCGGGAAACACCATATATTTT.